The rows below give T cell receptor beta chains drawn from one sample of a study of T cell responses to AZD1222 COVID-19 vaccine. The method was immunoSEQ multiplex PCR; TCRdb's version includes in-frame clones alone and lacks a portion of them. The table has 100,000 to 110,000 clones, just under 90% seen once. Source: peripheral blood, taken on day 0 of AZD1222 vaccination. These receptors were taken from an adult in good health. The CDR3 runs from the conserved cysteine through the conserved F or W. D genes are given only for firm matches. Only part of the rows carry a size: once, few, many, or a class if the clone is expanded.

v_call: TRBV27
d_call: -
j_call: TRBJ1-5
clone_size: -
cdr3_nt: TGTGCCACCCGCCCCCACCGAGATCAGCCCCAGCATTTT
cdr3_aa: CATRPHRDQPQHF

v_call: TRBV25-1
d_call: -
j_call: TRBJ1-4
clone_size: -
cdr3_nt: TGTGCCAGCAGTGCCAATGAAAAACTGTTTTTT
cdr3_aa: CASSANEKLFF

v_call: TRBV6-1
d_call: TRBD2
j_call: TRBJ2-5
clone_size: -
cdr3_nt: TGTGCCAGCAGTGAATCACTAGCGGGGCCTAAGACCCAGTACTTC
cdr3_aa: CASSESLAGPKTQYF

v_call: TRBV11-2
d_call: -
j_call: TRBJ2-3
clone_size: -
cdr3_nt: TGTGCCAGCAGCTTAGAACGGTCGGGGGGCCTGCCAGATACGCAGTATTTT
cdr3_aa: CASSLERSGGLPDTQYF

v_call: TRBV25-1
d_call: -
j_call: TRBJ1-4
clone_size: -
cdr3_nt: TGTGCCAGCAGTGAGCGTCGGTCACTCAGATTAAATGAAAAACTGTTTTTT
cdr3_aa: CASSERRSLRLNEKLFF

v_call: TRBV5-1
d_call: -
j_call: TRBJ2-3
clone_size: -
cdr3_nt: TGCGCCAGCAGCTTGGGGGGAAGAGAAGGCACAGATACGCAGTATTTT
cdr3_aa: CASSLGGREGTDTQYF

v_call: TRBV7-3
d_call: -
j_call: TRBJ2-2
clone_size: -
cdr3_nt: TGTGCCAGCAGCTCTATGAACACCGGGGAGCTGTTTTTT
cdr3_aa: CASSSMNTGELFF

v_call: TRBV15
d_call: -
j_call: TRBJ1-1
clone_size: -
cdr3_nt: TGTGCCACCAGCAGAGGGTCGGGACGGCCGCTTGAAGCTTTCTTT
cdr3_aa: CATSRGSGRPLEAFF

v_call: TRBV28
d_call: -
j_call: TRBJ1-1
clone_size: -
cdr3_nt: TGTGCCAGCAGTTTATCCACGGGTAACACTGAAGCTTTCTTT
cdr3_aa: CASSLSTGNTEAFF

v_call: TRBV7-2
d_call: -
j_call: TRBJ2-2
clone_size: -
cdr3_nt: TGTGCCAGCAGCTTTGGGACCACCTCCAACGGGGAGCTGTTTTTT
cdr3_aa: CASSFGTTSNGELFF

v_call: TRBV23-1
d_call: TRBD1
j_call: TRBJ2-7
clone_size: once
cdr3_nt: TGCGCCAGCAGCCGTAACCCCAGACAGGGCCTCTACGAGCAGTACTTC
cdr3_aa: CASSRNPRQGLYEQYF

v_call: TRBV19
d_call: -
j_call: TRBJ2-1
clone_size: -
cdr3_nt: TGTGCCAGTAGTTTCGCCGTAGCGGCGAGCTCCTACAATGAGCAGTTCTTC
cdr3_aa: CASSFAVAASSYNEQFF

v_call: TRBV6-4
d_call: -
j_call: TRBJ2-2
clone_size: -
cdr3_nt: TGTGCCAGCAGTGACGACAGGCTCACCGGGGAGCTGTTTTTT
cdr3_aa: CASSDDRLTGELFF

v_call: TRBV28
d_call: TRBD1
j_call: TRBJ2-7
clone_size: -
cdr3_nt: TGTGCCAGCAGCCCCCGGGACAGGGTCTACGAGCAGTACTTC
cdr3_aa: CASSPRDRVYEQYF

v_call: TRBV25-1
d_call: TRBD1
j_call: TRBJ1-2
clone_size: -
cdr3_nt: TGTGCCAGCAGCCCGAACAGGGGAGGCTATGGCTACACCTTC
cdr3_aa: CASSPNRGGYGYTF

v_call: TRBV5-8
d_call: -
j_call: TRBJ1-1
clone_size: -
cdr3_nt: TGTGCCAGCAGCTCGGGAACAGGGCCACTTATGGCTTTCTTT
cdr3_aa: CASSSGTGPLMAFF

v_call: TRBV7-2
d_call: -
j_call: TRBJ1-2
clone_size: -
cdr3_nt: TGTGCCAGCAGCTTAGGGTCAATCTTTGATGGCTACACCTTC
cdr3_aa: CASSLGSIFDGYTF

v_call: TRBV21-1
d_call: -
j_call: TRBJ1-3
clone_size: -
cdr3_nt: TGTGCCAGCAGCGCCAGGGGACAACCCCGGGACACCATATATTTT
cdr3_aa: CASSARGQPRDTIYF

v_call: TRBV6-4
d_call: TRBD1
j_call: TRBJ1-2
clone_size: -
cdr3_nt: TGTGCCAGCAGCCAGGACAGGGTGTCAGGCTACACCTTC
cdr3_aa: CASSQDRVSGYTF

v_call: TRBV27
d_call: -
j_call: TRBJ1-1
clone_size: -
cdr3_nt: TGTGCCAGCAGAAAGACAGTTCACAACACTGAAGCTTTCTTT
cdr3_aa: CASRKTVHNTEAFF

v_call: TRBV10-3
d_call: TRBD2
j_call: TRBJ2-1
clone_size: -
cdr3_nt: TGTGCCATCAGTTTGGGGTCTAGCGGGTCGTTGGGGAATGAGCAGTTCTTC
cdr3_aa: CAISLGSSGSLGNEQFF

v_call: TRBV18
d_call: TRBD1
j_call: TRBJ1-5
clone_size: once
cdr3_nt: TGTGCCAGCTCACCACAAATCGCGGGACAGGGGGCGGGACAGCCCCAGCATTTT
cdr3_aa: CASSPQIAGQGAGQPQHF

v_call: TRBV7-9
d_call: -
j_call: TRBJ1-1
clone_size: -
cdr3_nt: TGTGCCAGCAGCAAGGGGATTTCTGAAGCTTTCTTT
cdr3_aa: CASSKGISEAFF

v_call: TRBV5-4
d_call: TRBD1
j_call: TRBJ2-3
clone_size: -
cdr3_nt: TGTGCCAGCAGCGCCCCGGGACAGGGGTTTGCAGATACGCAGTATTTT
cdr3_aa: CASSAPGQGFADTQYF